This T cell receptor beta chain was retrieved from a study of shared clonotypes between healthy human individuals. Study-wide context: Serving as donors were two women and a few men, whose ages spanned 18 to 49. Study conclusions and caveats: Enrolling few donors narrowed the genetic and exposure-history diversity that was represented. Depth was large, yet rarefaction showed that sorted-subset sequencing was incomplete.

Deletions cut 2 bases from V and 0 bases from J, with 7 bases between. CDR1 and CDR2 (germline): MNHEY, SMNVEV (reference sequence). CDR3 length: 14 residues. Only in-frame clones appear in the TCRdb table, and some are missing; sequencing was by immunoSEQ multiplex PCR. The sample has around 2,000,000 clones; just under 95% are singletons. Cells designated naive CD8 were CD45RO-negative and were positively selected for CCR7, with terminally differentiated effector memory CD45RA+ cells excluded. Regarding this clone: Its specificity is unknown.

The sequence was collected from a man younger than 35 in good health. V and J are TRBV27 and TRBJ2-5, with no clear D. The sequencing input was naive CD8+ T cells sorted from blood. The DNA of the CDR3 is TGTGCCAGCAGTTTAGTGGGGTACCAAGAGACCCAGTACTTC. Amino acids: CASSLVGYQETQYF.